This T cell receptor beta chain was obtained from a study of cytomegalovirus exposure and HLA in healthy donors. About the study: One earlier analysis, a look at 200 million or so T cells, found about 100 million unique TCR beta sequences. Findings of the study overall: Earlier analysis found most TCR beta V segments productive about 90% or about 30% of the time.

Unmatched junction bases numbered 5, after V lost 3 bases and J lost 4 bases. CDR3 length: 14 residues. CDR1 WSHSY and CDR2 SAAADI come from the germline V gene. Vbeta (60) and Jbeta (13) primers were used in the PCR. Profiling relied on immunoSEQ multiplex PCR, and the TCRdb table lists in-frame clones only, not all of them. The repertoire table contains some 83,000 clones. Comment on this clone: Its antigen is as yet unknown.

The chain employs TRBV10-2 and TRBJ1-2; 7 bases are shared with TRBD1. This sequence originates from a woman aged 25 to 39 in good health and CMV-seronegative. Sample: PBMCs. The CDR3 region is CASSDDRDPYGYTF. The CDR3 region has the DNA TGCGCCAGCAGTGACGACAGGGACCCCTATGGCTACACCTTC.